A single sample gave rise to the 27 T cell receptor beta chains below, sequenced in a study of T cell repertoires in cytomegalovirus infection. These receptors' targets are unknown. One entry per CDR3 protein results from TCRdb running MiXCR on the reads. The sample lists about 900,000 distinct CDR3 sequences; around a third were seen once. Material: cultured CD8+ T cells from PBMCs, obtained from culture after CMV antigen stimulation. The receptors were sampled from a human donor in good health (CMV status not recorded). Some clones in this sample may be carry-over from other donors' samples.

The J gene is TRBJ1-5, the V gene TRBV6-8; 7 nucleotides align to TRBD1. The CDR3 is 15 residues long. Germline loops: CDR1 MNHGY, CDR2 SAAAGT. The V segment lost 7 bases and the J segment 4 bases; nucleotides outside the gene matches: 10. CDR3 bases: TGTGCCAGCAAAAAACGACAGGGCTTGAATCAGCCCCAGCATTTT. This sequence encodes CASKKRQGLNQPQHF.

In nucleotides, the CDR3 is TGCAGTGCTAGAGACTCTAGCACCGGGGAGCTGTTTTTT. Its protein is CSARDSSTGELFF. This rearrangement joins TRBV20-1 to TRBJ2-2; unclear D gene. V lost 0 bases, J lost 4 bases, and 6 bases lay in between. Per the germline V gene, CDR1 is DFQATT and CDR2 is SNEGSKA (reference sequence). The CDR3 length is 13 residues.

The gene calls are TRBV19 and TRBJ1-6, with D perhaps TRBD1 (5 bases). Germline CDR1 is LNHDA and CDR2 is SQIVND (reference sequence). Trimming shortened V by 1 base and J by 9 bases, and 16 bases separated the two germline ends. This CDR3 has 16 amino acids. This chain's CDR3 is CASSIGGLGSTSPLHF. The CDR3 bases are TGTGCCAGTAGTATAGGGGGCCTCGGGAGTACTTCACCCCTCCACTTT. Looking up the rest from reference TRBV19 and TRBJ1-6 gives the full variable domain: DGGITQSPKYLFRKEGQNVTLSCEQNLNHDAMYWYRQDPGQGLRLIYYSQIVNDFQKGDIAEGYSVSREKKESFPLTVTSAQKNPTAFYLCASSIGGLGSTSPLHFGNGTRLTVT.

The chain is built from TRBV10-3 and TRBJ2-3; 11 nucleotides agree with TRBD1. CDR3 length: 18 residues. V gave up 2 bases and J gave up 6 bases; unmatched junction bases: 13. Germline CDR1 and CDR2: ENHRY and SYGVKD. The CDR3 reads CAISENYKGQGDWDTQYF. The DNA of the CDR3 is TGTGCCATCAGTGAGAATTATAAGGGACAGGGGGACTGGGATACGCAGTATTTT.

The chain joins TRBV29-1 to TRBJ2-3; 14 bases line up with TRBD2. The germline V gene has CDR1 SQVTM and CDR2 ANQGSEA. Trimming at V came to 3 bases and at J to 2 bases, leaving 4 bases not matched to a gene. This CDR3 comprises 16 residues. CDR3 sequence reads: CSVDGLAGGPTDTQYF. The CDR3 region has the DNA TGCAGCGTTGATGGACTAGCGGGGGGTCCCACAGATACGCAGTATTTT.

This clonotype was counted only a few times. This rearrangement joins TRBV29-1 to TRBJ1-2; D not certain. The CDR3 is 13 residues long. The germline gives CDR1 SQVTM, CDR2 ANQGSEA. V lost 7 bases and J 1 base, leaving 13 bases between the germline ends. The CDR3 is CSAVDGNNYGYTF. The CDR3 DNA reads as TGCAGCGCTGTTGATGGGAATAACTATGGCTACACCTTC. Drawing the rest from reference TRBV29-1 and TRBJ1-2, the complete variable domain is SAVISQKPSRDICQRGTSLTIQCQVDSQVTMMFWYRQQPGQSLTLIATANQGSEATYESGFVIDKFPISRPNLTFSTLTVSNMSPEDSSIYLCSAVDGNNYGYTFGSGTRLTVV.

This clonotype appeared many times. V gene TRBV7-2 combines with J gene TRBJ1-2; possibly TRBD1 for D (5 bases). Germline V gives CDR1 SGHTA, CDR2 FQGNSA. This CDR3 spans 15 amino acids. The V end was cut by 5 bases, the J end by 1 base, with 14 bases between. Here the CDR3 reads CASSNPAQGNYGYTF. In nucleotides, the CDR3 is TGTGCCAGCAGCAACCCCGCCCAGGGTAACTATGGCTACACCTTC.

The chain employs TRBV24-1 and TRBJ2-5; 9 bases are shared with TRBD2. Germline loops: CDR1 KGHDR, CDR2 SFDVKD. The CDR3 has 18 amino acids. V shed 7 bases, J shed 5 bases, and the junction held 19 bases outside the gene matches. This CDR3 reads CATSAPSGRGGPGETQYF. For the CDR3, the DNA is TGTGCCACCAGCGCCCCTTCTGGGCGGGGGGGCCCTGGGGAGACCCAGTACTTC.

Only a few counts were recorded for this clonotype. CDR3 region: CASSPSPPGAQYF. The CDR3 DNA follows: TGTGCCAGCAGTCCCAGCCCTCCGGGGGCCCAGTACTTC. This rearrangement joins TRBV7-6 to TRBJ2-5; possibly TRBD2 for D (6 bases). Germline V gene lookup returns CDR1 SGHVS and CDR2 FNYEAQ. Trimming took 6 bases from V and 9 from J, leaving 17 bases between them. The CDR3 is made up of 13 amino acids.

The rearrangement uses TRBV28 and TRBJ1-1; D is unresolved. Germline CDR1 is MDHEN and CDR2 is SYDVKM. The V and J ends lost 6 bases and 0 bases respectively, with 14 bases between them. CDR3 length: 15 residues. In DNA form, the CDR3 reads TGTGCCAGCAGCCTAGAGCAGGCGATGAACACTGAAGCTTTCTTT. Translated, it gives CASSLEQAMNTEAFF.

The CDR3 bases are TGTGCCAGCAGCTCCAAACGGGAGCCCACAGATACGCAGTATTTT. Amino acids: CASSSKREPTDTQYF. This chain links TRBV7-9 with TRBJ2-3; tentative D call: TRBD2 (6 bases). V was trimmed by 4 bases and J by 2 bases, leaving 13 bases between them. The CDR3 is 15 residues long. Germline assignment: CDR1 SEHNR and CDR2 FQNEAQ (reference sequence).

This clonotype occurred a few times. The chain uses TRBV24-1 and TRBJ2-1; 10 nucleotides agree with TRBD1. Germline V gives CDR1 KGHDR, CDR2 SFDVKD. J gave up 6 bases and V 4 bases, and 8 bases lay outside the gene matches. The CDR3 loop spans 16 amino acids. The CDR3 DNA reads TGTGCCACCAGTGAGGGGACAGGGGTTGTGGGCAATGAGCAGTTCTTC. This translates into CATSEGTGVVGNEQFF.

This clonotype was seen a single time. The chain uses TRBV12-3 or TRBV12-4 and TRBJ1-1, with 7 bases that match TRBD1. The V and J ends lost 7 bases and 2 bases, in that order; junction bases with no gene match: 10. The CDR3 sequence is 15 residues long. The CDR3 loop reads CASTLPQGGNTEAFF. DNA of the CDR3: TGTGCCAGCACCCTACCCCAGGGGGGCAACACTGAAGCTTTCTTT.

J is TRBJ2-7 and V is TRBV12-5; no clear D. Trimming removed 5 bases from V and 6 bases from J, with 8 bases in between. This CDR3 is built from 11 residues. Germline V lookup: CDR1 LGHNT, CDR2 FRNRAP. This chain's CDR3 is CASGPGGEQYF. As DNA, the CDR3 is TGTGCTAGTGGTCCGGGCGGCGAGCAGTACTTC.

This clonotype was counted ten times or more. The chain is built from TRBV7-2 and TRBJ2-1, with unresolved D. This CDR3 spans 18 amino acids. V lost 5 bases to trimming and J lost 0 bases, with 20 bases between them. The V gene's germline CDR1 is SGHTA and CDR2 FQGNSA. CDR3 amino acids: CASSPRLAFPLSYNEQFF. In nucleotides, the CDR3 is TGTGCCAGCAGCCCCCGGCTTGCCTTCCCCCTCTCCTACAATGAGCAGTTCTTC. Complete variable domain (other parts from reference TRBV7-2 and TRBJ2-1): GAGVSQSPSNKVTEKGKDVELRCDPISGHTALYWYRQSLGQGLEFLIYFQGNSAPDKSGLPSDRFSAERTGGSVSTLTIQRTQQEDSAVYLCASSPRLAFPLSYNEQFFGPGTRLTVL.

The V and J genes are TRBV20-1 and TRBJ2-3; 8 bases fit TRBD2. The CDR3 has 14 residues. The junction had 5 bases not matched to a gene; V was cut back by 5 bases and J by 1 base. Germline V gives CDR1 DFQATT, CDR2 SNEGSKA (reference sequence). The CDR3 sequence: CSAGSGDRTDTQYF. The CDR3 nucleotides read TGCAGTGCTGGTAGCGGGGATCGCACAGATACGCAGTATTTT.

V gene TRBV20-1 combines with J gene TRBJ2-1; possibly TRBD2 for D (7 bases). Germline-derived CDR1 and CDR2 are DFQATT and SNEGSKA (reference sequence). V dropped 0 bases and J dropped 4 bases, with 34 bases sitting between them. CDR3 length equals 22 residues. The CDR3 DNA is TGCAGTGCTAGAGATACGTGGGGGGCCCAGCGGGGACTCCGAAATTATTACAATGAGCAGTTCTTC. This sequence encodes CSARDTWGAQRGLRNYYNEQFF.

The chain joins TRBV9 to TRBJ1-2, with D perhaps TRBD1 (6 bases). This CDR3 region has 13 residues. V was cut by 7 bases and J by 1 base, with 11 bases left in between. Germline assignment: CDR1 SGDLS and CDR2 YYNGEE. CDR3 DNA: TGTGCCAGCTCCACCAGGGGTAACTATGGCTACACCTTC. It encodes CASSTRGNYGYTF.

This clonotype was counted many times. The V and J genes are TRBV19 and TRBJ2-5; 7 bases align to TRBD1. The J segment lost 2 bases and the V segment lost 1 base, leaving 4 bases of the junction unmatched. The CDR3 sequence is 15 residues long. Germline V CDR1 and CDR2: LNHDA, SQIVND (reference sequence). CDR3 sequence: CASSIGGGPQETQYF. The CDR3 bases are TGTGCCAGTAGTATAGGAGGGGGCCCTCAAGAGACCCAGTACTTC.

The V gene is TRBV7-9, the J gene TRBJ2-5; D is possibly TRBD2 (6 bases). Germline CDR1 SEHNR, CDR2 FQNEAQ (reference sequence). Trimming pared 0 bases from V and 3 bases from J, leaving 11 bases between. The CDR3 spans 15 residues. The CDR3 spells CASSLAWTTEETQYF. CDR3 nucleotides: TGTGCCAGCAGCTTAGCATGGACTACCGAAGAGACCCAGTACTTC.

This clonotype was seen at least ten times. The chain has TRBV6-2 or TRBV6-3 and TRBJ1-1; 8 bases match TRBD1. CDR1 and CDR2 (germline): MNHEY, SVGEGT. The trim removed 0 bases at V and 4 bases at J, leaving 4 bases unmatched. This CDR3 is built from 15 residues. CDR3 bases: TGTGCCAGCAGTTACTCACTAACAGGGGGCACTGAAGCTTTCTTT. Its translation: CASSYSLTGGTEAFF.

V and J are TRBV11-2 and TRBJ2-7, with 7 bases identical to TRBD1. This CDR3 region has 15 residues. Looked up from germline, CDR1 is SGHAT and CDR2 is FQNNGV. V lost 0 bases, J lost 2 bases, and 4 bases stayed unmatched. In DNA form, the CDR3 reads TGTGCCAGCAGCTTAGACCGGACAGGTACCTACGAGCAGTACGTC. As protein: CASSLDRTGTYEQYV.

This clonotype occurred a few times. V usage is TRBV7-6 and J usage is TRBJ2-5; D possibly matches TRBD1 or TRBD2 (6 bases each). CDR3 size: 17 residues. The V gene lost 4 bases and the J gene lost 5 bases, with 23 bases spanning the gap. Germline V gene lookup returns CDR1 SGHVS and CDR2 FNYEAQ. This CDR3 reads CASSSLPGAVPRETQYF. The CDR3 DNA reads TGTGCCAGCAGCTCTCTTCCGGGGGCAGTCCCCAGGGAGACCCAGTACTTC.

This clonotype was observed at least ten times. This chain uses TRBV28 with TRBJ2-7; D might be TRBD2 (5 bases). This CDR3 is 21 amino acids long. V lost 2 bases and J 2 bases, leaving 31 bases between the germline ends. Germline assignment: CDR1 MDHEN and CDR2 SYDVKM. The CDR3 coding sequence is TGTGCCAGCAGTTTAATGGGCACCCGGGATCCGCGTTACTTTACGGCCTACGAGCAGTACTTC. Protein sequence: CASSLMGTRDPRYFTAYEQYF.

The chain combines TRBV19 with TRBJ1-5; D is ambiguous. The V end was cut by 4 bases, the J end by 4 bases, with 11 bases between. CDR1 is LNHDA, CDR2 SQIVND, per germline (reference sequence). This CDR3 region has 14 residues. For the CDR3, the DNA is TGTGCCAGTAGTACTTCAACAGCGAATCAGCCCCAGCATTTT. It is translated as CASSTSTANQPQHF.

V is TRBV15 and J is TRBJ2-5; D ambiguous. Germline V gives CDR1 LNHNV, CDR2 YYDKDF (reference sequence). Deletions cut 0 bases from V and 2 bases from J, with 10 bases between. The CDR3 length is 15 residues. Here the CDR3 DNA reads TGTGCCACCAGCAGAGAGGCCCGCCAGCAAGAGACCCAGTACTTC. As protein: CATSREARQQETQYF.

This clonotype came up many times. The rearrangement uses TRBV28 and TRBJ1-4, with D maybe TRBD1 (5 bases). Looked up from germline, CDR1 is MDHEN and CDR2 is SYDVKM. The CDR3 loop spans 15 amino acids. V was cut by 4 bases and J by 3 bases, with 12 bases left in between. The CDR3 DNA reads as TGTGCCAGCAGTTCATTGACAGCATCTAATGAAAAACTGTTTTTT. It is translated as CASSSLTASNEKLFF. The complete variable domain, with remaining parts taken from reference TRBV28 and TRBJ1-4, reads DVKVTQSSRYLVKRTGEKVFLECVQDMDHENMFWYRQDPGLGLRLIYFSYDVKMKEKGDIPEGYSVSREKKERFSLILESASTNQTSMYLCASSSLTASNEKLFFGSGTQLSVL.